This entry lists 7 T cell receptor beta chains sequenced from one sample in a study of blood T cell repertoires in COVID-19. Sequencing was performed with immunoSEQ multiplex PCR; in TCRdb, only in-frame clones are kept and a portion is missing. This sample yields some 290,000 clones, of which around 81% are seen a single time; around 3.2% belongs to the top ten. The sequenced sample was peripheral blood. The receptors were sampled from a woman aged 60-75 years with active or convalescent COVID-19.

The chain carries TRBV7-9 and TRBJ1-6, with D possibly matching TRBD1 (6 bases). The germline gives CDR1 SEHNR, CDR2 FQNEAQ (reference sequence). V was clipped by 4 bases and J by 7 bases, with 14 bases between them. This CDR3 region has 15 residues. In DNA, the CDR3 is TGTGCCAGCAGCTATACAGGGAGAGTGAATTCACCCCTCCACTTT. It codes for CASSYTGRVNSPLHF.

The chain recombines TRBV29-1 with TRBJ1-2; D is unresolved. CDR1 is SQVTM, CDR2 ANQGSEA, per germline. V was shortened by 5 bases and J by 8 bases, with 21 bases between the two germline ends. This CDR3 is 14 amino acids long. CDR3 in amino acids: CSVWGVAPRGGYTF. CDR3 DNA: TGCAGCGTTTGGGGAGTGGCGCCAAGAGGAGGCTACACCTTC.

The chain carries TRBV7-8 and TRBJ2-3, with 8 bases that match TRBD2. CDR1 and CDR2 (germline): SGHVS, FQNEAQ. The length of the CDR3 is 17 residues. The V and J ends lost 5 bases and 0 bases, in that order; junction bases with no gene match: 10. The CDR3 sequence: CASSPFYGGGSTDTQYF. The CDR3 DNA is TGTGCCAGCAGCCCTTTCTACGGGGGGGGCAGCACAGATACGCAGTATTTT.

The gene calls are TRBV18 and TRBJ2-7; 10 bases align to TRBD1. Trimming took 6 bases from V and 4 from J; bases not matched to a gene: 6. Germline loops: CDR1 KGHSH, CDR2 LQKENI. This CDR3 comprises 14 residues. The CDR3 DNA is TGTGCCAGCTCTCCGGGACAGGGGAAATACGAGCAGTACTTC. Translating gives CASSPGQGKYEQYF. Using reference TRBV18 and TRBJ2-7 for the parts outside the CDR3, the full variable domain is NAGVMQNPRHLVRRRGQEARLRCSPMKGHSHVYWYRQLPEEGLKFMVYLQKENIIDESGMPKERFSAEFPKEGPSILRIQQVVRGDSAAYFCASSPGQGKYEQYFGPGTRLTVT.

The J gene is TRBJ2-5, the V gene TRBV6-6, with 9 nucleotides matching TRBD2. The CDR3 sequence is 15 residues long. J lost 4 bases, V lost 5 bases, and 8 bases had no gene match. Germline V gives CDR1 MNHNY, CDR2 SVGAGI (reference sequence). Written as DNA, the CDR3 is TGTGCCAGCAGTCATACTGGACTAGCGAGAGAGACCCAGTACTTC. Translated: CASSHTGLARETQYF.

The chain links TRBV27 to TRBJ1-6; 10 nucleotides match TRBD1. CDR3 length: 19 amino acids. The junction had 16 bases not matched to a gene; V was cut back by 2 bases and J by 9 bases. Germline values: CDR1 MNHEY, CDR2 SMNVEV (reference sequence). The CDR3 region is CASSLVGTGTGVGVSPLHF. The CDR3 region has the DNA TGTGCCAGCAGTTTAGTGGGTACCGGGACAGGGGTGGGAGTTTCACCCCTCCACTTT.

The chain employs TRBV6-4 and TRBJ1-2; 9 bases match TRBD1. The V segment lost 8 bases and the J segment 8 bases; nucleotides outside the gene matches: 6. The CDR3 is made up of 12 amino acids. CDR1 and CDR2 (germline): MRHNA, SNTAGT. For the CDR3, the DNA is TGTGCCAGCCTTCGGACAGGGGAAGGCTACACCTTC. It yields the protein CASLRTGEGYTF.